The rows below give T cell receptor beta chains drawn from one sample of a study of regulatory T cells in long-lasting Graves disease. MiXCR, run by TCRdb on the multiplex PCR reads, gives a single entry per CDR3 protein. Of roughly 430,000 distinct CDR3 sequences listed, about a sixth are singletons. The same sample was also studied in work on T cells in Graves' hyperthyroidism and ophthalmopathy.

The sequencing here drew on peripheral blood mononuclear cells (PBMCs), taken at new diagnosis, from a patient treated with antithyroid drugs. Source of these receptors: a woman aged 30 to 39 with Graves disease. Each CDR3 is given with its conserved first and last residue. A D gene is named only where the DNA matches it firmly. Not every row has a clone size; where given, it reads once, few, many or a size class.

d_call,cdr3_length,j_call,clone_size,v_call,cdr3_nt,cdr3_aa
-,13,TRBJ2-5,many,TRBV24-1,TGTGCCACCAGCGGAACGGGCCAAGAGACCCAGTACTTC,CATSGTGQETQYF
-,12,TRBJ2-3,many,TRBV30,TGTGCCTGGAGTGGGTGTTTCTTAGTGGGGATTTTT,CAWSGCFLVGIF
TRBD1,16,TRBJ1-3,many,TRBV7-9,TGTGCCAGCAGCTTAGGACAGGGGAGCTCTGGAAACACCATATATTTT,CASSLGQGSSGNTIYF
-,15,TRBJ1-1,few,TRBV4-1,TGCGCCAGCAGCCTAGGGGGGAGACTGAACACTGAAGCTTTCTTT,CASSLGGRLNTEAFF
TRBD2,16,TRBJ2-3,few,TRBV4-1,TGCGCCAGCAGCCGTGACGGAGCGGGAGGGACAGATACGCAGTATTTT,CASSRDGAGGTDTQYF
TRBD2,17,TRBJ2-1,-,TRBV16,TGTGCCAGCAGCCATTCGACTAGCGGAGTGGTGGGCAATGAGCAGTTCTTC,CASSHSTSGVVGNEQFF
-,16,TRBJ2-7,many,TRBV6-5,TGTGCCAGCAGTTACCACCCCGACAAGTATCCCTACGAGCAGTACTTC,CASSYHPDKYPYEQYF
-,15,TRBJ1-2,many,TRBV6-5,TGTGCCAGCAGTTACTCTCTGAGGGGCGGGGATGGCTACACCTTC,CASSYSLRGGDGYTF
-,13,TRBJ2-5,many,TRBV20-1,TGCAGTGCTGCCGGCAGGTACCAAGAGACCCAGTACTTC,CSAAGRYQETQYF
-,17,TRBJ1-5,many,TRBV6-2/TRBV6-3,TGTGCCAGCAGTTCCTTACTTGACAGGACGCACGATCAGCCCCAGCATTTT,CASSSLLDRTHDQPQHF
-,13,TRBJ2-7,many,TRBV28,TGTGCCAGCAGTTTTGGCAGGGCTGGGGAGCAGTACTTC,CASSFGRAGEQYF
-,13,TRBJ2-5,many,TRBV15,TGTGCCACCAGCGTTGACAGCCAAGAGACCCAGTACTTC,CATSVDSQETQYF
TRBD1,14,TRBJ1-5,many,TRBV28,TGTGCCAGCAGCCCTACAGGGGACGGTCAGCCCCAGCATTTT,CASSPTGDGQPQHF
TRBD2,16,TRBJ2-1,few,TRBV7-6,TGTGCCAGCAGCCCGCGACTAGCGGGAGTGAACAATGAGCAGTTCTTC,CASSPRLAGVNNEQFF
TRBD1,15,TRBJ2-7,many,TRBV27,TGTGCCAGCAGTTTTCAGGGGGCCCTTCTCTCCGAGCAGTACTTC,CASSFQGALLSEQYF
TRBD2,15,TRBJ2-7,many,TRBV7-8,TGTGCCAGCAGCGTCGCCGGGACTAGCTCCTACGAGCAGTACTTC,CASSVAGTSSYEQYF
-,11,TRBJ1-6,-,TRBV28,TGTGCCAGCAGTTACCGTTCACCCCTCCACTTT,CASSYRSPLHF
TRBD1,18,TRBJ1-1,many,TRBV14,TGTGCCAGCAGCCAAGATTTAGGACAGGGCCTACTGAACACTGAAGCTTTCTTT,CASSQDLGQGLLNTEAFF
-,13,TRBJ1-2,many,TRBV12-3/TRBV12-4,TGTGCCTCCTCCCCTACGTCTGACTATGGCTACACCTTC,CASSPTSDYGYTF
TRBD1,17,TRBJ2-6,once,TRBV10-2,TGCGCCAGCAGTCCGGACAGGGGTTCAACTGGGGCCAACGTCCTGACTTTC,CASSPDRGSTGANVLTF
-,12,TRBJ1-5,many,TRBV28,TGTGCCAGCAGTTTACAGGGTCAGCCCCAGCATTTT,CASSLQGQPQHF
-,12,TRBJ1-1,many,TRBV11-2,TGTGCCAGCAGCTTATCGTCCGACGGGGCTTTCTTT,CASSLSSDGAFF
TRBD1,15,TRBJ2-1,-,TRBV18,TGTGCCAGCTCACCGCCGGGACAGGGTCGTATTGAGCAGTTCTTC,CASSPPGQGRIEQFF
-,14,TRBJ2-1,many,TRBV11-2,TGTGCCAGCAGCTTGACGGGCAGCCACAATGAGCAGTTCTTC,CASSLTGSHNEQFF
TRBD2,15,TRBJ2-7,-,TRBV19,TGTGCCAGTAGTATACTAGCGGGGTCCACCTACGAGCAGTACTTC,CASSILAGSTYEQYF
TRBD2,17,TRBJ2-1,-,TRBV11-2,TGTGCCAGCAGCCAGGGGCTCGGGGCGGGAGGATACAATGAGCAGTTCTTC,CASSQGLGAGGYNEQFF
-,14,TRBJ1-1,many,TRBV3-1,TGTGCCAGCAGCCAAAACATGGGGAACACTGAAGCTTTCTTT,CASSQNMGNTEAFF
-,15,TRBJ2-3,many,TRBV13,TGTGCCAGCAGCACCGGTGGCTTCGCCACAGATACGCAGTATTTT,CASSTGGFATDTQYF
-,11,TRBJ2-1,many,TRBV20-1,TGCAGTGCTAGGACCGACAATGAGCAGTTCTTC,CSARTDNEQFF
TRBD2,13,TRBJ2-3,few,TRBV28,TGTGCCAGTGACTTAGCGGGGGAAAATACGCAGTATTTT,CASDLAGENTQYF
TRBD2,15,TRBJ2-3,-,TRBV27,TGTGCCAGCAGTTTGGGTGGGAGGGGTGTAGATACGCAGTATTTT,CASSLGGRGVDTQYF
-,16,TRBJ1-1,many,TRBV20-1,TGCAGTGCTACAGATGAACAGGCAGGGATGAACACTGAAGCTTTCTTT,CSATDEQAGMNTEAFF
TRBD1,17,TRBJ2-7,few,TRBV5-1,TGCGCCAGCAGCCCGCGACGGACAGGGCTGAACTCCTACGAGCAGTACTTC,CASSPRRTGLNSYEQYF
-,14,TRBJ2-7,many,TRBV2,TGTGCCAGCATCAGCGGGCCCAGTCCCTACGAGCAGTACTTC,CASISGPSPYEQYF
TRBD2,13,TRBJ2-7,many,TRBV7-8,TGTGCCAGCATCGCGGGGGTGGGTTACGAGCAGTACTTC,CASIAGVGYEQYF
-,13,TRBJ1-1,many,TRBV20-1,TGCAGTGTCTACAGGGACATGAACACTGAAGCTTTCTTT,CSVYRDMNTEAFF
-,16,TRBJ1-6,many,TRBV28,TGTGCCAGCAAGTGGGGGAACAGGGTGGGGAATTCACCCCTCCACTTT,CASKWGNRVGNSPLHF
-,14,TRBJ1-1,-,TRBV10-3,TGTGCCATCAGGAAACAGGGCCGTGGCACTGAAGCTTTCTTT,CAIRKQGRGTEAFF
-,13,TRBJ2-7,many,TRBV29-1,TGCAGCGTAATTACAGGAAATGCCTACGAGCAGTACTTC,CSVITGNAYEQYF
TRBD1,15,TRBJ1-5,few,TRBV6-2/TRBV6-3,TGTGCCAGCAGTTACAACAGGGACAGTAATCAGCCCCAGCATTTT,CASSYNRDSNQPQHF